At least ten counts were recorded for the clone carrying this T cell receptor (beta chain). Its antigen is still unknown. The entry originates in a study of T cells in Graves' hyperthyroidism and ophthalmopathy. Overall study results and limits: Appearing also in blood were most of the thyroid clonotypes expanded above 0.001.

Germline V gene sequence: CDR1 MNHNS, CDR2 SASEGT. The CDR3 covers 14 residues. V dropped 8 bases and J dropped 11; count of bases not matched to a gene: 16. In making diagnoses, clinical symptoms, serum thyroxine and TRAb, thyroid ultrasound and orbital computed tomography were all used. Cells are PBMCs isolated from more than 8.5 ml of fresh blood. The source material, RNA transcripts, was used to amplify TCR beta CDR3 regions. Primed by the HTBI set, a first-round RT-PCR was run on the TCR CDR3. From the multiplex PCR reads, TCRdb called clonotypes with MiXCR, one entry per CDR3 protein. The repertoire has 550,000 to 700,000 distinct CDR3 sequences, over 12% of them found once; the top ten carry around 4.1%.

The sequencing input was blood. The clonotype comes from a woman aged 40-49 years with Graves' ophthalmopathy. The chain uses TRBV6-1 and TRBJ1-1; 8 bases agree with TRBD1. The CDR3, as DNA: TGTGCCAGCTCCCGGACCGGACAGGGACCGGGGGCTTTCTTT. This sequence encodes CASSRTGQGPGAFF.